One T cell receptor (beta chain) is described in this entry. The table lists this clone with a few counts. It lacks a known antigen. Base qualities are not at hand, and no much larger clone is one base apart. The sample originates from a study of T cells after posttransplantation cyclophosphamide (dated by TCRdb to 2016 to 2017). Turning to the overall study: Using TRB sequencing, the study followed how the T cell repertoire rebuilt after myeloablative bone marrow transplantation with posttransplantation cyclophosphamide given as GVHD prophylaxis. Samples from under 40 PTCy-treated patients and 15 to 20 related bone marrow donors of those patients were subjected to antigen receptor sequencing. Blood from all 30 or so PTCy patients with 1-year posttransplant specimens was subjected to TRB sequencing. Up to 3 additional blood samples from 2 to 5.2 years after transplant were also TRB-sequenced in 3 patients, as was pretransplant blood from several patients. Because TRA and TRB clonality were tightly correlated in nine or ten samples, subsequent TCR analyses were focused on TRB only. Public TRB sequences were searched against a database of over 3,600 sequences associated with responses to pathogens, tumor antigens, self-antigens and alloantigens.

The full study reports these points: The TRB repertoires of T cells infiltrating skin or the GI tract showed only limited overlap with the TRB repertoires found in blood. Across the 45 to 55 patients, TRB clonality was highly associated with recipient CMV seropositivity and CMV reactivation, and diversity with PTCy was similar to that in the CNI/methotrexate controls. Donor-recipient similarity was low at 1-2 months but increased during the first year, and donor CD8+ memory clones often dominated later blood repertoires.

CDR1 and CDR2, per the germline V gene (reference sequence), are PRHDT and FYEKMQ. The CDR3 contains 14 residues, cysteine and phenylalanine counted. Only the CDR3 part of the read is kept: 42 bases, read in frame from the first base. The trim is 5 bases for V and 2 bases for J, with a gap of 13 bases between the germline ends. Sample treatment or condition, as interpreted from the label and publication: high-dose cyclophosphamide on days +3 and +4 as single-agent GVHD prophylaxis. Busulfan and fludarabine conditioning, a related or unrelated marrow graft, and cyclophosphamide on days +3 and +4 were given to PTCy patients. PTCy-treated patients were drawn from a prospective multi-institutional clinical trial. Peripheral blood and bone marrow mononuclear cells were isolated by Ficoll-Hypaque density centrifugation and cryopreserved. CD4+ and CD8+ T cells, including naive and memory subsets, were sorted by FACS on a FACSAria II.

TRB sequencing was run on genomic DNA with either the immunoSEQ assay at survey resolution or the hsTCRB kit. The original pipeline was this. The immunoSEQ software was used for initial read processing, and the LymphoSeq R package was used for repertoire analyses. Clonality was computed as 1 minus normalized Shannon entropy, and a Gini coefficient was also calculated for each TRB dataset. Phenotypes of unsorted samples were inferred by mapping TRB sequences from sorted subsets of the recipient or donor onto unsorted samples of the same recipient. TCRdb carries this immuneACCESS record with in-frame sequences only. Its versions omit some clonotypes, under half of them owing to an unresolved V gene in the studies checked, with the rest unexplained. D and trimming come from the DNA, and the V and J calls and clone size come from that table. Counted in this sample were roughly 5,000 clones; 82% of them appeared once. The ten largest account for 3% to 3.5% of the sample.

The rearranged chain carries TRBV13 and TRBJ2-7; confidence is insufficient to name the D gene. This clonotype was sampled from a male patient in his forties or fifties who received an allogeneic stem cell transplant from a related donor and was CMV-positive. Following transplantation, T cells from the graft donor may be among those present. This specimen was CD4+ T cells sorted from blood, taken approximately 380 days after allogeneic stem cell transplant with posttransplant cyclophosphamide. The CDR3 protein: CASSPPGVPYEQYF. In nucleotides, the sequence is TGTGCCAGCAGCCCGCCGGGTGTTCCCTACGAGCAGTACTTC.